The subject of this entry is one T cell receptor beta chain. The sample originates from a study of blood T cell repertoires in COVID-19. Study information: The samples span acute and convalescent COVID-19 from the United States, Italy and Spain.

Here immunoSEQ multiplex PCR was the method, and the copy in TCRdb shows in-frame clones only, minus some. The sample has a few hundred thousand clones, roughly 85% seen once; the top ten hold 4% to 5.5%. The CDR3 is made up of 17 amino acids. The germline V gene encodes CDR1 KGHDR and CDR2 SFDVKD. V lost 2 bases to trimming and J lost 2 bases, with 12 bases between them. The sequencing sample was made of PBMCs or T cells enriched from blood (not recorded which). The gene calls are TRBV24-1 and TRBJ2-6; TRBD2 might be the D (5 bases). The TCR originated in a woman in her thirties or forties with acute COVID-19. The CDR3 nucleotides are TGTGCCACCAGTGATTACGAACGGGGTGCTGGGGCCAACGTCCTGACTTTC. Translated: CATSDYERGAGANVLTF.